The 30 T cell receptor beta chains listed next were all sequenced from one sample in a study of blood T cells in healthy people across ages. Primed by a sample-barcoded 5' primer and a J-beta primer mix, a second PCR proceeded for about 7 to 11 cycles. MiXCR, run by TCRdb on the 5' RACE reads, gives a single entry per CDR3 protein. The sample records about 580,000 distinct CDR3 sequences, roughly 48% being singletons. The sequenced sample consisted of blood. The receptors were gathered from a man older than 75 in good health.

Details on this clonotype: This may come from a read error, since a much larger clone is one base off. The rearrangement uses TRBV6-6 and TRBJ2-3; no clear D gene. Germline CDR1 and CDR2: MNHNY and SVGAGI (reference sequence). The CDR3 is 17 residues long. The CDR3 loop reads CAGRPIRGREITDTQYF. The CDR3 coding sequence is TGTGCCGGCAGACCCATCCGTGGTAGGGAAATAACAGATACGCAGTATTTT.

V usage is TRBV29-1 and J usage is TRBJ2-1; D remains ambiguous. CDR1 is SQVTM and CDR2 is ANQGSEA in the germline V gene. The CDR3 length is 11 residues. V was shortened by 4 bases and J by 7 bases, with 8 bases between the two germline ends. The CDR3 loop is CSVGIVNEQFF. The CDR3 coding sequence is TGCAGCGTTGGTATTGTAAATGAGCAGTTCTTC.

This clonotype has a single count. The rearrangement links TRBV27 to TRBJ1-2; weak D call: TRBD1 (6 bases). This CDR3 is 14 amino acids long. V was pared by 6 bases and J by 0 bases, with 11 bases between. Germline CDR1 reads MNHEY; CDR2 reads SMNVEV (reference sequence). The CDR3 nucleotides read TGTGCCAGCAGCCCCAGGGGACCTAACTATGGCTACACCTTC. It is translated as CASSPRGPNYGYTF.

J is TRBJ2-7 and V is TRBV12-3 or TRBV12-4; the match to TRBD1 covers 8 bases. The CDR3 totals 17 residues. V lost 6 bases and J lost 0; bases outside the gene matches: 13. This chain's CDR3 is CASSSSLGQGHSYEQYF. CDR3 DNA sequence: TGTGCCAGCAGCTCTAGCCTCGGACAGGGACACTCCTACGAGCAGTACTTC.

The chain carries TRBV2 and TRBJ1-6, with 7 nucleotides matching TRBD1. The CDR3 consists of 15 residues. Germline trimming cut 7 bases from V and 2 bases from J; bases unmatched to any gene: 5. Germline assignment: CDR1 SNHLY and CDR2 FYNNEI. CDR3 sequence reads: CASTIQGTYNSPLHF. CDR3 nucleotides: TGTGCCAGCACTATACAGGGGACCTATAATTCACCCCTCCACTTT.

The chain combines TRBV6-5 with TRBJ1-1; D not certain. V was pared by 7 bases and J by 0 bases, with 9 bases between. The CDR3 is 13 residues long. Germline CDR1 is MNHEY and CDR2 is SVGAGI. DNA for the CDR3: TGTGCCAGCACCGTAGGCCTGAACACTGAAGCTTTCTTT. Encoded protein: CASTVGLNTEAFF.

This clonotype appeared many times. This chain uses TRBV6-5 with TRBJ2-1; 13 nucleotides match TRBD2. The J segment lost 6 bases and the V segment lost 0 bases, leaving 2 bases of the junction unmatched. Germline assignment: CDR1 MNHEY and CDR2 SVGAGI. CDR3 length: 16 residues. The CDR3 here is CASSYSGTSGVNEQFF. DNA for the CDR3: TGTGCCAGCAGTTACTCGGGGACTAGCGGGGTCAATGAGCAGTTCTTC.

The chain joins TRBV7-9 to TRBJ2-5, with D perhaps TRBD1 (6 bases). V dropped 3 bases and J dropped 7 bases, with 21 bases sitting between them. CDR1 is SEHNR, CDR2 FQNEAQ, per germline (reference sequence). This CDR3 comprises 16 residues. The CDR3 DNA is TGTGCCAGCAGCTTCCTCCGGGACAACCCAAGGGGGACCCAGTACTTC. It codes for CASSFLRDNPRGTQYF. The complete variable domain, with remaining parts taken from reference TRBV7-9 and TRBJ2-5, reads DTGVSQNPRHKITKRGQNVTFRCDPISEHNRLYWYRQTLGQGPEFLTYFQNEAQLEKSRLLSDRFSAERPKGSFSTLEIQRTEQGDSAMYLCASSFLRDNPRGTQYFGPGTRLLVL.

This chain joins TRBV5-1 and TRBJ2-7; the D call may be TRBD1 or TRBD2 (5 bases each). The CDR3 runs 16 residues. Per the germline V gene, CDR1 is SGHRS and CDR2 is YFSETQ. Deletions cut 1 base from V and 0 bases from J, with 14 bases between. The CDR3 loop is CASSLSWRGTSYEQYF. CDR3 sequence (DNA): TGCGCCAGCAGCTTGTCTTGGCGAGGGACCTCCTACGAGCAGTACTTC.

This clonotype was seen a single time. V usage is TRBV9 and J usage is TRBJ2-1; 7 nucleotides line up with TRBD2. This CDR3 is 18 amino acids long. V was pared by 0 bases and J by 5 bases, with 14 bases of the junction left unmatched. From germline, CDR1 is SGDLS and CDR2 YYNGEE. The CDR3, as DNA: TGTGCCAGCAGCGTAGAAATAGCTAGCGGTTCCGGAGACAATGAGCAGTTCTTC. It specifies CASSVEIASGSGDNEQFF.

This clonotype turned up a few times. V is TRBV7-2 and J is TRBJ2-7; 8 bases match TRBD2. The germline gives CDR1 SGHTA, CDR2 FQGNSA. The CDR3 spans 15 residues. The J segment lost 2 bases and the V segment lost 2 bases, leaving 5 bases of the junction unmatched. CDR3 sequence reads: CASSLTSGSTYEQYF. The CDR3 DNA is TGTGCCAGCAGCTTAACTAGCGGTTCCACCTACGAGCAGTACTTC. Complete variable domain (other parts from reference TRBV7-2 and TRBJ2-7): GAGVSQSPSNKVTEKGKDVELRCDPISGHTALYWYRQSLGQGLEFLIYFQGNSAPDKSGLPSDRFSAERTGGSVSTLTIQRTQQEDSAVYLCASSLTSGSTYEQYFGPGTRLTVT.

This clonotype was picked up many times. V is TRBV6-6 and J is TRBJ1-4; 7 bases fit TRBD1. Germline V gene data show CDR1 as MNHNY and CDR2 as SVGAGI (reference sequence). This CDR3 is built from 14 residues. V lost 6 bases to trimming and J lost 8 bases; unmatched junction nucleotides: 9. CDR3 protein: CASRTTSGGEKLFF. CDR3 nucleotide sequence: TGTGCCAGCAGGACTACGTCAGGGGGAGAAAAACTGTTTTTT.

The table lists this clonotype with a few counts. The chain carries TRBV29-1 and TRBJ2-5; unclear D gene. V was clipped by 0 bases and J by 4 bases, with 9 bases between them. Germline CDR1 SQVTM, CDR2 ANQGSEA. CDR3 length: 13 residues. The chain's CDR3 is CSVEDWVGETQYF. The CDR3 DNA reads as TGCAGCGTTGAAGATTGGGTGGGAGAGACCCAGTACTTC. Looking up the rest from reference TRBV29-1 and TRBJ2-5 gives the full variable domain: SAVISQKPSRDICQRGTSLTIQCQVDSQVTMMFWYRQQPGQSLTLIATANQGSEATYESGFVIDKFPISRPNLTFSTLTVSNMSPEDSSIYLCSVEDWVGETQYFGPGTRLLVL.

The rearrangement joins TRBV29-1 to TRBJ1-2, with D maybe TRBD1 (5 bases). Trimming cost V 4 bases and J 6 bases, with 15 bases left between them. This CDR3 has 13 amino acids. Germline values: CDR1 SQVTM, CDR2 ANQGSEA. DNA of the CDR3: TGCAGCGTTGTGTTGGGGGTCGTGGATGGCTACACCTTC. Its translation: CSVVLGVVDGYTF.

Only a few counts were recorded for this clonotype. The chain couples TRBV3-1 to TRBJ2-4, with 7 bases aligning to TRBD2. Germline lookup yields CDR1 LGHDT and CDR2 YNNKEL (reference sequence). The CDR3 consists of 14 residues. V gave up 3 bases and J gave up 1 base; unmatched junction bases: 0. The CDR3 is CASSQGGAKNIQYF. In DNA, the CDR3 is TGTGCCAGCAGCCAGGGGGGGGCCAAAAACATTCAGTACTTC.

The chain combines TRBV12-3 or TRBV12-4 with TRBJ1-5; tentatively, D is TRBD1 (6 bases). The length of the CDR3 is 17 residues. V dropped 6 bases and J dropped 1 base, with 19 bases sitting between them. This CDR3 is CASRIGTWDTSNQPQHF. The CDR3 nucleotides read TGTGCCAGCAGGATTGGGACATGGGATACGAGCAATCAGCCCCAGCATTTT.

This clonotype appeared a few times. This could be a read error, since a much larger clone is one nucleotide away. The chain uses TRBV6-5 and TRBJ2-5, with TRBD1 identical over 7 bases. This CDR3 region has 15 residues. V shed 6 bases, J shed 11 bases, and the junction held 18 bases outside the gene matches. From germline, CDR1 is MNHEY and CDR2 SVGAGI. This CDR3 is CASSYRTGSYNEQYF. CDR3 in DNA: TGTGCCAGCAGCTACCGGACAGGCAGCTACAATGAGCAGTACTTC.

This clonotype was recorded a few times. This chain connects TRBV20-1 to TRBJ2-3, with D possibly being TRBD1 (6 bases). Germline V gene data show CDR1 as DFQATT and CDR2 as SNEGSKA (reference sequence). The CDR3 runs 15 residues. Trimming pared 1 base from V and 1 base from J, leaving 12 bases between. This CDR3 is CSARGGGAGTDTQYF. The DNA for the CDR3 is TGCAGTGCTAGAGGAGGGGGAGCTGGCACAGATACGCAGTATTTT.

The chain couples TRBV4-2 to TRBJ2-5; D uncertain. The germline V gene encodes CDR1 LGHNA and CDR2 YNFKEQ. This CDR3 is 13 amino acids long. V shed 0 bases and J shed 4 bases, with 6 bases lying between them. CDR3 in amino acids: CASSQDRRETQYF. CDR3 sequence (DNA): TGTGCCAGCAGCCAAGATCGTAGAGAGACCCAGTACTTC.

This chain uses TRBV6-2 or TRBV6-3 with TRBJ2-7; D is possibly TRBD1 or TRBD2 (5 bases each). This CDR3 region has 13 residues. Germline CDR1 reads MNHEY; CDR2 reads SVGEGT. Between the trimmed V and J ends, which lost 6 bases and 2 bases, there was a span of 11 bases. Here the CDR3 reads CASRRDGAYEQYF. In DNA, the CDR3 is TGTGCCAGCAGACGGGACGGAGCCTACGAGCAGTACTTC.

This clonotype has a single count. The genes are TRBV3-1 and TRBJ1-1; 7 bases agree with TRBD1. The CDR3 is made up of 15 amino acids. CDR1 and CDR2 (germline): LGHDT, YNNKEL (reference sequence). The V gene end was trimmed by 3 bases and the J gene end by 0 bases; junction bases not matched to a gene: 4. Written as DNA, the CDR3 is TGTGCCAGCAGCCAGCCGGGACAGTTGAACACTGAAGCTTTCTTT. This gives the protein CASSQPGQLNTEAFF.

As to this clonotype: An end of the junction does not agree with germline; a read error may underlie this. The rearrangement uses TRBV18 and TRBJ2-4; 9 bases are a match to TRBD1. The DNA end favors TRBJ2-7, so the J call may be wrong. Germline V gives CDR1 KGHSH, CDR2 LQKENI. The CDR3 has 15 amino acids. The CDR3: CTSSPMTGGRYEQYF. The CDR3 DNA reads TGTACCAGCTCACCGATGACAGGGGGACGCTACGAGCAGTACTTC.

In this sample, this clonotype turned up a few times. The genes are TRBV7-2 and TRBJ2-1; D is possibly TRBD1 (6 bases). Trimming shortened V by 6 bases and J by 3 bases, and 15 bases separated the two germline ends. CDR3 size: 15 residues. The germline gives CDR1 SGHTA, CDR2 FQGNSA. The CDR3 region is CASRSGVDVYNEQFF. The CDR3 coding sequence is TGTGCCAGCAGATCAGGGGTAGATGTCTACAATGAGCAGTTCTTC. Full variable domain (missing parts from reference TRBV7-2 and TRBJ2-1): GAGVSQSPSNKVTEKGKDVELRCDPISGHTALYWYRQSLGQGLEFLIYFQGNSAPDKSGLPSDRFSAERTGGSVSTLTIQRTQQEDSAVYLCASRSGVDVYNEQFFGPGTRLTVL.

In this sample, this clonotype turned up a few times. The chain has TRBV2 and TRBJ1-4; no definite D call. CDR1 is SNHLY, CDR2 FYNNEI, per germline. The CDR3 covers 13 residues. V gave up 4 bases and J gave up 6 bases, with 9 bases separating them. The CDR3 DNA reads as TGTGCCAGCAGTGTCCGCTCGGATGAAAAACTGTTTTTT. It translates to CASSVRSDEKLFF.

This chain links TRBV4-1 with TRBJ1-2; D ambiguous. Per the germline V gene, CDR1 is MGHRA and CDR2 is YSYEKL. V was trimmed by 1 base and J by 8 bases, leaving 8 bases between them. The CDR3 sequence is 12 residues long. CDR3 coding DNA: TGCGCCAGCAGCCAAGCCACCTCCGGCTACACCTTC. Its protein product is CASSQATSGYTF.

About this clonotype itself: A clone one base away is much larger, so this may be a read error. This chain links TRBV6-5 with TRBJ1-2; TRBD1 agrees at 7 bases. V was pared by 4 bases and J by 9 bases, with 14 bases of the junction left unmatched. The CDR3 length is 15 residues. CDR1 and CDR2 from the germline V gene are MNHEY and SVGAGI. The CDR3 protein is CASSSTPGQQYSYTF. For the CDR3, the DNA is TGTGCCAGCAGTTCAACCCCGGGACAGCAATATAGCTACACCTTC.

The V gene is TRBV20-1, the J gene TRBJ2-6; D not certain. The CDR3 consists of 15 residues. V shed 1 base and J shed 2 bases, with 9 bases lying between them. Germline V CDR1 and CDR2: DFQATT, SNEGSKA (reference sequence). CDR3: CSARARVTGANVLTF. In nucleotides, the CDR3 is TGCAGTGCTAGAGCTCGGGTGACTGGGGCCAACGTCCTGACTTTC.

The chain combines TRBV6-6 with TRBJ2-1, with unresolved D. The J call may be mistaken, given a closer DNA end match to TRBJ2-7. CDR3 length: 14 residues. Germline values: CDR1 MNHNY, CDR2 SVGAGI (reference sequence). The CDR3 DNA sequence: TGTGCCAGCAGTTCACTGGTATCCTACAATGAGCAGTACTTC. Its protein is CASSSLVSYNEQYF.

V and J are TRBV5-6 and TRBJ2-6; no clear D gene. The CDR3 has 16 residues. V was clipped by 4 bases and J by 4 bases, with 15 bases between them. The germline V gene has CDR1 SGHDT and CDR2 YYEEEE. The CDR3 loop is CASSRISVVGANVLTF. CDR3 nucleotides: TGTGCCAGCAGCCGGATTTCAGTGGTCGGGGCCAACGTCCTGACTTTC. The variable domain in full, with the rest retrieved from reference TRBV5-6 and TRBJ2-6, is DAGVTQSPTHLIKTRGQQVTLRCSPKSGHDTVSWYQQALGQGPQFIFQYYEEEERQRGNFPDRFSGHQFPNYSSELNVNALLLGDSALYLCASSRISVVGANVLTFGAGSRLTVL.

V usage is TRBV4-3 and J usage is TRBJ2-7; D may correspond to TRBD1 or TRBD2 (5 bases each). This CDR3 has 16 amino acids. CDR1 LGHNA and CDR2 YSLEER come from the germline V gene. Trimming removed 0 bases at V and 5 bases at J, with 17 bases between. In DNA form, the CDR3 reads TGCGCCAGCAGCCAAGATCTGGGGGAAGGACGGGACGAGCAGTACTTC. It yields the protein CASSQDLGEGRDEQYF.